Here is one T cell receptor beta chain with its context. These data belong to a study of blood T cell repertoires in COVID-19. About the research overall: Collection of acute and convalescent COVID-19 samples took place in the United States, Italy and Spain.

Per the study methods: Reference gene primer amplification yielded estimated nucleated cell counts. Generated by immunoSEQ multiplex PCR, the TCRdb table keeps only in-frame clones and is missing some. Clone size and V and J calls were adopted from that table, with D and trimming inferred from the DNA. The table has about 190,000 clones, around 84% seen once. The CDR3 runs 15 residues. Germline V gene data show CDR1 as MNHEY and CDR2 as SMNVEV (reference sequence). The junction had 9 bases not matched to a gene; V was cut back by 5 bases and J by 6 bases. Material: peripheral blood. This clonotype was obtained from a man aged 30 to 45 with active or convalescent COVID-19. The J gene is TRBJ1-5, the V gene TRBV27; 8 nucleotides agree with TRBD1. In DNA form, the CDR3 reads TGTGCCAGCAGTGTCGGACAGGGAGGAGTTCAGCCCCAGCATTTT. Amino acid sequence: CASSVGQGGVQPQHF.